The 2 T cell receptor beta chains below were found in one sample sequenced in a study of cytomegalovirus exposure and HLA in healthy donors. Amplification used 60 Vbeta primers and 13 Jbeta primers. Sequencing was performed with immunoSEQ multiplex PCR; in TCRdb, only in-frame clones are kept and a portion is missing. The repertoire holds around 130,000 clones, with around 80% as singletons. Input material: PBMCs. These receptor sequences come from a young woman in good health and CMV-seropositive.

This chain links TRBV15 with TRBJ1-1, with D perhaps matching TRBD1 (5 bases). V lost 0 bases and J lost 5, with 13 bases in between. CDR1 and CDR2 (germline): LNHNV, YYDKDF (reference sequence). CDR3 size: 15 residues. The CDR3 sequence is CATSRDGGMWTEAFF. The DNA for the CDR3 is TGTGCCACCAGCAGAGATGGGGGGATGTGGACTGAAGCTTTCTTT.

This chain links TRBV19 with TRBJ1-1; 8 nucleotides match TRBD1. Trimming removed 6 bases from V and 3 bases from J; junction bases left unmatched: 9. The CDR3 extends over 15 amino acids. Germline V gives CDR1 LNHDA, CDR2 SQIVND (reference sequence). For the CDR3, the DNA is TGTGCCAGTAGACTAGGACAGGGAGTCCACACTGAAGCTTTCTTT. Translated: CASRLGQGVHTEAFF.